Below, 5 T cell receptor beta chains from the same sample are listed, as sequenced in a study of human T cells and chemical hapten exposure. The time point denotes: healthy volunteer bleed at 2 weeks. It was unfractionated whole blood from which total RNA was extracted. TCRdb analysed the RACE reads with MiXCR anew, one entry per CDR3 protein. The data show over 100,000 distinct CDR3 sequences, with around 8.3% seen just once and 1.5% to 2% held by the top ten. Sequenced: whole blood. Receptors were obtained from a male donor in good health. Some clones in this sample may be carry-over from other donors' samples.

The chain combines TRBV9 with TRBJ2-6; D is unresolved. The CDR3 has 13 residues. Germline V gives CDR1 SGDLS, CDR2 YYNGEE. Trimming pared 4 bases from V and 4 bases from J, leaving 6 bases between. CDR3 sequence reads: CASSTPGANVLTF. The CDR3 DNA reads as TGTGCCAGCAGCACTCCCGGGGCCAACGTCCTGACTTTC. Full variable domain (missing parts from reference TRBV9 and TRBJ2-6): DSGVTQTPKHLITATGQRVTLRCSPRSGDLSVYWYQQSLDQGLQFLIQYYNGEERAKGNILERFSAQQFPDLHSELNLSSLELGDSALYFCASSTPGANVLTFGAGSRLTVL.

The V and J genes are TRBV19 and TRBJ2-5, with 10 nucleotides matching TRBD2. V gave up 1 base and J gave up 1 base; unmatched junction bases: 6. Germline CDR1 is LNHDA and CDR2 is SQIVND (reference sequence). CDR3 length: 17 residues. This CDR3 reads CASSIGLAGALQETQYF. The CDR3 DNA reads as TGTGCCAGTAGTATAGGGCTAGCGGGAGCCCTCCAAGAGACCCAGTACTTC. Using reference TRBV19 and TRBJ2-5 for the parts outside the CDR3, the full variable domain is DGGITQSPKYLFRKEGQNVTLSCEQNLNHDAMYWYRQDPGQGLRLIYYSQIVNDFQKGDIAEGYSVSREKKESFPLTVTSAQKNPTAFYLCASSIGLAGALQETQYFGPGTRLLVL.

In its sample, this clonotype was seen a few times. Here the CDR3 DNA reads TGTGCCAGCAGTGAAGCAAAGTCAGGGAAGAGGGAGCCCCAGCATTTT. The encoded protein is CASSEAKSGKREPQHF. This chain connects TRBV6-1 to TRBJ1-5, with D possibly matching TRBD1 (5 bases). Trimming shortened V by 0 bases and J by 8 bases, and 17 bases separated the two germline ends. The germline V gene has CDR1 MNHNS and CDR2 SASEGT. This CDR3 contains 16 residues.

As concerns this clonotype: One end of the junction fails to match germline, which may point to a read error. The genes are TRBV27 and TRBJ2-1, with 9 nucleotides matching TRBD2. The CDR3 consists of 16 residues. Germline V lookup: CDR1 MNHEY, CDR2 SMNVEV (reference sequence). CDR3 region: CDSTGAGGASYNEQFF. The DNA for the CDR3 is TGTGACAGCACCGGCGCGGGGGGGGCCTCCTACAATGAGCAGTTCTTC.

Details on this clonotype: The junction differs from germline at one of its ends, possibly a read error. The chain carries TRBV7-9 and TRBJ1-6; D not resolved. The germline CDR1 and CDR2 sequences are SEHNR and FQNEAQ (reference sequence). CDR3 length equals 15 residues. In nucleotides, the CDR3 is TGTGCCAGCAGCCCGACGAGAGACTATAATTTACCCCTCCACTTT. Translated, it gives CASSPTRDYNLPLHF.